Below are 4 T cell receptor beta chains sequenced from a single sample in a study of T-cell memory formation after mild COVID-19. TCRdb called the 5' RACE reads again in MiXCR, with one record for every CDR3 protein. The sample shows a few hundred thousand distinct CDR3 sequences, roughly a tenth of them seen only once. The sample taken for sequencing was PBMCs or a T cell subset sorted from them (not recorded which). These receptors were obtained from a man aged 18 to 29 who had mild COVID-19 (a few samples of this study predate the infection). Cell type and time point are not known.

J is TRBJ2-5 and V is TRBV7-2; TRBD2 agrees at 11 bases. Per the germline V gene, CDR1 is SGHTA and CDR2 is FQGNSA. V shed 5 bases and J 5 bases; nucleotides not matched to a gene: 7. The CDR3 loop spans 15 amino acids. CDR3: CASSMPTSGAETQYF. CDR3 coding DNA: TGTGCCAGCAGCATGCCGACTAGCGGGGCTGAGACCCAGTACTTC.

The rearrangement uses TRBV7-2 and TRBJ2-7; D possibly uses TRBD1 or TRBD2 (5 bases each). Germline V gene data show CDR1 as SGHTA and CDR2 as FQGNSA. The CDR3 is 15 residues long. Trimming pared 4 bases from V and 0 bases from J, leaving 13 bases between. The CDR3 reads CASSSDWGFSYEQYF. CDR3 nucleotides: TGTGCCAGCAGCTCCGATTGGGGGTTCTCCTACGAGCAGTACTTC.

V and J are TRBV29-1 and TRBJ1-5; TRBD1 is a possible D gene (5 bases). CDR1 and CDR2 (germline): SQVTM, ANQGSEA. This CDR3 is 13 amino acids long. Between the trimmed V and J ends, which lost 3 bases and 4 bases, there was a span of 10 bases. The DNA for the CDR3 is TGCAGCGTTGACCAGGGAACTAATCAGCCCCAGCATTTT. It is translated as CSVDQGTNQPQHF.

The sample holds many counts of this clonotype. The chain is built from TRBV12-3 or TRBV12-4 and TRBJ1-3; 9 bases map to TRBD1. This CDR3 is built from 15 residues. Unmatched junction bases numbered 6, after V lost 7 bases and J lost 2 bases. CDR3 nucleotide sequence: TGTGCCAGCACCCGGGACAGGGATCCTGGAAACACCATATATTTT. Translated, it gives CASTRDRDPGNTIYF.